These 23 T cell receptor beta chains came from one sample sequenced in a study of Ad26.COV2.S vaccination and SARS-CoV-2 variants. Profiled with immunoSEQ multiplex PCR; TCRdb holds only in-frame clones, not every one. Of around 270,000 clones in the sample, around 85% are singletons; the top ten hold roughly 3%. Treatment indicated: 15 to 20 received Ad26.COV2.S at low or high dose, single or two shots; several received placebo; per-sample allocation not given. The study sampled participants on day 63 after the first vaccine or placebo injection. The input for sequencing was peripheral blood, taken in a trial of Ad26.COV2.S vaccine versus placebo. Receptors originate from a person aged 18-65 years who received the Ad26.COV2.S COVID-19 vaccine or a placebo.

This chain uses TRBV4-3 with TRBJ1-1; D not resolved. This CDR3 contains 14 residues. Germline CDR1 and CDR2: LGHNA and YSLEER. V lost 1 base to trimming and J lost 6 bases, with 12 bases between them. The CDR3 protein is CASSQGEGRAEAFF. As DNA, the CDR3 is TGCGCCAGCAGCCAAGGTGAGGGAAGGGCTGAAGCTTTCTTT.

CDR3 in DNA: TGTGCCAGCAGCTGGGCGGCAAGGAGCACCGGGGAGCTGTTTTTT. Amino acid sequence: CASSWAARSTGELFF. The chain couples TRBV7-2 to TRBJ2-2; D is ambiguous. Germline V gene lookup returns CDR1 SGHTA and CDR2 FQGNSA. The CDR3 has 15 residues. Deletions cut 4 bases from V and 4 bases from J, with 13 bases between.

This chain links TRBV5-4 with TRBJ2-3, with TRBD2 identical over 12 bases. V shed 4 bases, J shed 3 bases, and the junction held 6 bases outside the gene matches. The CDR3 runs to 16 residues. Per germline, CDR1 SGHNT and CDR2 YYREEE (reference sequence). The CDR3 nucleotides read TGTGCCAGCAGCAAACTAGCGGGGGGTCAAACAGATACGCAGTATTTT. Translating it yields CASSKLAGGQTDTQYF.

The CDR3 DNA reads TGTGCTAGTGGTTTGGGTTACCAAGAGACCCAGTACTTC. Translated: CASGLGYQETQYF. This chain uses TRBV12-5 with TRBJ2-5; D unresolved. The CDR3 extends over 13 amino acids. V was pared by 1 base and J by 0 bases, with 3 bases between. Looked up from germline, CDR1 is LGHNT and CDR2 is FRNRAP.

The chain links TRBV7-3 to TRBJ2-3; 12 nucleotides match TRBD1. The germline CDR1 and CDR2 sequences are SGHTA and FQGTGA. The CDR3 is 15 residues long. Trimming cost V 6 bases and J 6 bases; bases outside gene matches: 7. The CDR3 DNA follows: TGTGCCAGCAGTGCCGGGACAGGGGGCTTTGATACGCAGTATTTT. This encodes CASSAGTGGFDTQYF.

This clone was observed a single time. The chain carries TRBV5-5 and TRBJ1-3; 11 bases agree with TRBD1. CDR3 length: 17 amino acids. In germline, CDR1 is SGHKS, CDR2 YYEKEE (reference sequence). Trimming cost V 4 bases and J 0 bases; bases outside gene matches: 6. DNA of the CDR3: TGTGCCAGCAGCAATGGACAGGGGGCATTCTCTGGAAACACCATATATTTT. Protein sequence: CASSNGQGAFSGNTIYF.

The chain employs TRBV7-2 and TRBJ2-5, with D possibly being TRBD2 (6 bases). The CDR3 is made up of 14 amino acids. Trimming left V 2 bases short and J 5 bases short, with 12 bases between. CDR1 SGHTA and CDR2 FQGNSA come from the germline V gene. The CDR3 nucleotides read TGTGCCAGCAGCTTACCTAGCGTTCGGGAGACCCAGTACTTC. This translates into CASSLPSVRETQYF.

The rearrangement joins TRBV30 to TRBJ2-7, with 9 positions matching TRBD1. The germline V gene has CDR1 GTSNPN and CDR2 SVGIG (reference sequence). This CDR3 has 13 amino acids. V was pared by 2 bases and J by 7 bases, with 6 bases of the junction left unmatched. The CDR3 loop reads CAWSSQGAGEQYF. The DNA for the CDR3 is TGTGCCTGGAGTTCACAGGGGGCGGGAGAGCAGTACTTC.

About this clone itself: Other DNA sequences within the sample encode an identical CDR3. The chain carries TRBV7-2 and TRBJ2-1; 10 bases match TRBD2. Germline-derived CDR1 and CDR2 are SGHTA and FQGNSA. V shed 1 base, J shed 7 bases, and the junction held 4 bases outside the gene matches. The CDR3 totals 15 residues. This CDR3 reads CASSLGLAGVNEQFF. The CDR3 nucleotides read TGTGCCAGCAGCTTAGGTCTAGCGGGAGTGAATGAGCAGTTCTTC. The variable domain in full, with the rest retrieved from reference TRBV7-2 and TRBJ2-1, is GAGVSQSPSNKVTEKGKDVELRCDPISGHTALYWYRQSLGQGLEFLIYFQGNSAPDKSGLPSDRFSAERTGGSVSTLTIQRTQQEDSAVYLCASSLGLAGVNEQFFGPGTRLTVL.

Of note for this clone: Relative to the germline gene, one junction end is altered; a read error may explain this. This sequence joins TRBV9 and TRBJ2-2, with D tentatively TRBD1 or TRBD2 (5 bases each). The germline gives CDR1 SGDLS, CDR2 YYNGEE. The CDR3 length is 14 residues. CDR3 protein: CASSSREGRGVLFF. In DNA form, the CDR3 reads TGTGCCAGCAGCTCCCGTGAAGGCCGAGGGGTGCTGTTTTTT.

This chain links TRBV19 with TRBJ2-3, with 8 bases fitting TRBD1. The trim removed 4 bases at V and 6 bases at J, leaving 0 bases unmatched. Looked up from germline, CDR1 is LNHDA and CDR2 is SQIVND (reference sequence). This CDR3 has 12 residues. The CDR3 bases are TGTGCCAGTAGTAGACAGGGGGATACGCAGTATTTT. It translates to CASSRQGDTQYF. The full variable domain, completed using reference TRBV19 and TRBJ2-3, is DGGITQSPKYLFRKEGQNVTLSCEQNLNHDAMYWYRQDPGQGLRLIYYSQIVNDFQKGDIAEGYSVSREKKESFPLTVTSAQKNPTAFYLCASSRQGDTQYFGPGTRLTVL.

The J gene is TRBJ2-3, the V gene TRBV7-9; TRBD2 matches at 14 bases. Looked up from germline, CDR1 is SEHNR and CDR2 is FQNEAQ (reference sequence). V trimming: 4 bases; J trimming: 1 base; junction bases outside the gene matches: 4. This CDR3 has 17 amino acids. The CDR3 here is CASSSGLAGVGTDTQYF. CDR3 coding DNA: TGTGCCAGCAGCTCGGGACTAGCGGGGGTGGGCACAGATACGCAGTATTTT. Looking up the rest from reference TRBV7-9 and TRBJ2-3 gives the full variable domain: DTGVSQNPRHKITKRGQNVTFRCDPISEHNRLYWYRQTLGQGPEFLTYFQNEAQLEKSRLLSDRFSAERPKGSFSTLEIQRTEQGDSAMYLCASSSGLAGVGTDTQYFGPGTRLTVL.

The chain couples TRBV18 to TRBJ2-7; D remains ambiguous. The germline V gene has CDR1 KGHSH and CDR2 LQKENI. V gave up 3 bases and J gave up 2 bases, with 11 bases separating them. This CDR3 is 14 amino acids long. CDR3: CASSPTPPPYEQYF. The CDR3 DNA sequence: TGTGCCAGCTCACCCACACCTCCTCCCTACGAGCAGTACTTC.

V gene TRBV7-9 combines with J gene TRBJ2-7; either TRBD1 or TRBD2 may supply D (6 bases each). The ends were cut back, 1 base at V and 4 bases at J, with 11 bases in the middle. The germline gives CDR1 SEHNR, CDR2 FQNEAQ (reference sequence). This CDR3 is built from 14 residues. CDR3 sequence (DNA): TGTGCCAGCAGCTTAGGGGGGGCGAGGTACGAGCAGTACGTC. It codes for CASSLGGARYEQYV.

The DNA of the CDR3 is TGTGCCAGCAGCTCAGCGGCGGGAGGGTCCTACGAGCAGTACGTC. Amino acid sequence: CASSSAAGGSYEQYV. The chain recombines TRBV3-1 (or the pseudogene TRBV3-2) with TRBJ2-7, with 9 bases matching TRBD2. Germline CDR1 is LGHDT and CDR2 is YNNKEL (reference sequence). This CDR3 spans 15 amino acids. V was clipped by 5 bases and J by 1 base; unmatched bases: 6.

The rearrangement joins TRBV7-3 to TRBJ2-5; D might be TRBD1 (5 bases). Per germline, CDR1 SGHTA and CDR2 FQGTGA. CDR3 size: 13 residues. V was shortened by 0 bases and J by 7 bases, with 9 bases between the two germline ends. The CDR3 is CASSLTNQGTQYF. CDR3 coding DNA: TGTGCCAGCAGCTTAACCAATCAGGGGACCCAGTACTTC.

This chain uses TRBV9 with TRBJ2-3; D is perhaps TRBD2 (6 bases). The V gene lost 0 bases and the J gene lost 1 base, with 12 bases spanning the gap. The CDR3 extends over 16 amino acids. Germline V gene sequence: CDR1 SGDLS, CDR2 YYNGEE. CDR3 sequence (DNA): TGTGCCAGCAGCGTAGGTCCGGGAGTCGGCACAGATACGCAGTATTTT. Protein product: CASSVGPGVGTDTQYF.

This chain connects TRBV9 to TRBJ1-6; no clear D gene. CDR1 is SGDLS, CDR2 YYNGEE, per germline. The CDR3 totals 15 residues. With 2 bases removed from V and 0 bases from J, the gap between germline ends came to 6 bases. As DNA, the CDR3 is TGTGCCAGCAGCGTTTCGAGCTCCTATAATTCACCCCTCCACTTT. This gives the protein CASSVSSSYNSPLHF. Drawing the rest from reference TRBV9 and TRBJ1-6, the complete variable domain is DSGVTQTPKHLITATGQRVTLRCSPRSGDLSVYWYQQSLDQGLQFLIQYYNGEERAKGNILERFSAQQFPDLHSELNLSSLELGDSALYFCASSVSSSYNSPLHFGNGTRLTVT.

This clone was recorded once. The chain links TRBV29-1 to TRBJ2-2; TRBD2 aligns across 7 bases. CDR1 SQVTM and CDR2 ANQGSEA come from the germline V gene. V trimming: 3 bases; J trimming: 1 base; junction bases outside the gene matches: 5. This CDR3 is built from 15 residues. Here the CDR3 DNA reads TGCAGCGTTGAGAGCGGGACTCGGAACACCGGGGAGCTGTTTTTT. It specifies CSVESGTRNTGELFF.

The chain links TRBV19 to TRBJ2-4; 8 bases fit TRBD2. Germline CDR1 and CDR2: LNHDA and SQIVND (reference sequence). The CDR3 sequence is 15 residues long. V lost 7 bases and J lost 7; bases outside the gene matches: 12. CDR3 sequence (DNA): TGTGCCAGTATTTCACCGGGGACTAGTAATAACATTCAGTACTTC. The encoded protein is CASISPGTSNNIQYF.

V and J are TRBV11-2 and TRBJ2-1, with D perhaps matching TRBD1 (6 bases). In germline, CDR1 is SGHAT, CDR2 FQNNGV. This CDR3 is built from 16 residues. V shed 5 bases and J shed 3 bases, with 17 bases lying between them. The CDR3 DNA sequence: TGTGCCAGCAGCGTCGTAACAGGGAATAACTACAATGAGCAGTTCTTC. Protein product: CASSVVTGNNYNEQFF.

The chain recombines TRBV28 with TRBJ1-6; no firm D call. From germline, CDR1 is MDHEN and CDR2 SYDVKM. V was shortened by 5 bases and J by 6 bases, with 5 bases between the two germline ends. The CDR3 loop spans 12 amino acids. The CDR3 DNA reads as TGTGCCAGCAGTCTTCCTAATTCACCCCTCCACTTT. It codes for CASSLPNSPLHF.

The rearrangement links TRBV6-2 or TRBV6-3 to TRBJ1-6; no definite D call. With 2 bases removed from V and 8 bases from J, the gap between germline ends came to 4 bases. Germline V gene data show CDR1 as MNHEY and CDR2 as SVGEGT. CDR3 size: 12 residues. For the CDR3, the DNA is TGTGCCAGCAGTTACCAGTATTCACCCCTCCACTTT. It codes for CASSYQYSPLHF.